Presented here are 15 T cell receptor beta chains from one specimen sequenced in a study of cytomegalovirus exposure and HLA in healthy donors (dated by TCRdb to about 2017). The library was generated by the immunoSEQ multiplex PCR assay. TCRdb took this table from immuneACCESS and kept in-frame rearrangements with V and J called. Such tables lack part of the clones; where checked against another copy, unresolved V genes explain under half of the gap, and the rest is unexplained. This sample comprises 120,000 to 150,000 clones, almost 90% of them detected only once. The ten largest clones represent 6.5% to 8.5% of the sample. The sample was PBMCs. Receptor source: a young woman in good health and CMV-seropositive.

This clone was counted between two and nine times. The CDR3, as DNA: TGTGCCAGCAGCCCGGACAGTCAGAGTCAGCCCCAGCATTTT. It is translated as CASSPDSQSQPQHF. This chain links TRBV4-2 with TRBJ1-5; maybe TRBD1 (6 bases). V was clipped by 4 bases and J by 6 bases, with 13 bases between them. CDR3 length equals 14 residues. Germline V gene sequence: CDR1 LGHNA, CDR2 YNFKEQ.

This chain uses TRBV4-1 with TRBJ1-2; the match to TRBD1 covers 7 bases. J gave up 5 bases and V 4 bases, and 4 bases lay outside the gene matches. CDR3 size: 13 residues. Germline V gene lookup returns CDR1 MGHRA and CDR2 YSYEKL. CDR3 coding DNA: TGCGCCAGCAGCCGACCGGACAGGTATGGCTACACCTTC. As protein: CASSRPDRYGYTF.

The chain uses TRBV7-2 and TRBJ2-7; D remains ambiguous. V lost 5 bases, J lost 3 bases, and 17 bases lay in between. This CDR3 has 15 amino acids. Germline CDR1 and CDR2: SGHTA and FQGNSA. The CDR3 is CASSVNPYYNYEQYF. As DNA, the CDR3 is TGTGCCAGCAGCGTAAACCCTTACTACAACTACGAGCAGTACTTC.

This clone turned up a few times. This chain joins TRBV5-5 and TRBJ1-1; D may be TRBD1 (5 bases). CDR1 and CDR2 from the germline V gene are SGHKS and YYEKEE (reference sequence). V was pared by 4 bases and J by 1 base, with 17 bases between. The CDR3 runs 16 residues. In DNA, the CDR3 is TGTGCCAGCAGCGTAGCTCAGGGTAAGAGGAACACTGAAGCTTTCTTT. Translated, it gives CASSVAQGKRNTEAFF.

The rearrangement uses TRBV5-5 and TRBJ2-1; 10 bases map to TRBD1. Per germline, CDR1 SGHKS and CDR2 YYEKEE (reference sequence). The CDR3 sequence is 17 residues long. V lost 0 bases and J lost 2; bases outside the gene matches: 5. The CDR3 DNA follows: TGTGCCAGCAGCTTGGCCGTGGGGACAGGGGCCTACAATGAGCAGTTCTTC. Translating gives CASSLAVGTGAYNEQFF.

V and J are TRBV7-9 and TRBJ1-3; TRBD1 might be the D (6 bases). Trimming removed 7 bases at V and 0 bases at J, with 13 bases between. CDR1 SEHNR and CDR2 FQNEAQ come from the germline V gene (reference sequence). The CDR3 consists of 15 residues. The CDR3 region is CASIATGPSGNTIYF. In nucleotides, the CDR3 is TGTGCCAGCATCGCGACAGGCCCCTCTGGAAACACCATATATTTT.

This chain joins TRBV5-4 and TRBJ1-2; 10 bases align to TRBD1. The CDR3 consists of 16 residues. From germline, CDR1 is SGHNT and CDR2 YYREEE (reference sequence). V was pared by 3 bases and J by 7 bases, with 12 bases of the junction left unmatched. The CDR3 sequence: CASSSEPGQGFRGYTF. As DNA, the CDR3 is TGTGCCAGCAGCTCCGAACCGGGACAGGGGTTTCGTGGCTACACCTTC.

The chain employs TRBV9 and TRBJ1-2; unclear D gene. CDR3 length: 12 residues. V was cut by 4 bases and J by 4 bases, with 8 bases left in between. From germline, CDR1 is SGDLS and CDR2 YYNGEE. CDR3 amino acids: CASSLTAYGYTF. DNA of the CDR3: TGTGCCAGCAGCTTAACAGCCTATGGCTACACCTTC. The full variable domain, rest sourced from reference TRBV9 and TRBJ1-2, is DSGVTQTPKHLITATGQRVTLRCSPRSGDLSVYWYQQSLDQGLQFLIQYYNGEERAKGNILERFSAQQFPDLHSELNLSSLELGDSALYFCASSLTAYGYTFGSGTRLTVV.

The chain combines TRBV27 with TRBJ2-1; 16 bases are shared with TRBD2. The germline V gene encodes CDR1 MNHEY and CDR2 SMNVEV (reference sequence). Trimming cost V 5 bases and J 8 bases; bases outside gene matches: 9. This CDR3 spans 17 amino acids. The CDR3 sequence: CASSPPGTSGGGYEQFF. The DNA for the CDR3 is TGTGCCAGCAGTCCGCCCGGGACTAGCGGGGGGGGGTATGAGCAGTTCTTC.

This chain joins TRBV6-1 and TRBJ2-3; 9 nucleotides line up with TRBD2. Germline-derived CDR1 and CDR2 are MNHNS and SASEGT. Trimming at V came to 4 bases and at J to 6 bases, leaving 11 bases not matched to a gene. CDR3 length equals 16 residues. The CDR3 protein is CASSASFSGRDDTQYF. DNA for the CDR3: TGTGCCAGCAGTGCCTCTTTTAGCGGGAGAGATGATACGCAGTATTTT.

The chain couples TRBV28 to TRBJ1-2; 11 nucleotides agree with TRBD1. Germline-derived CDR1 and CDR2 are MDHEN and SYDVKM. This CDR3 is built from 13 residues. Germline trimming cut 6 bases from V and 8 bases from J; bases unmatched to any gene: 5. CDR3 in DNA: TGTGCCAGCAGAGGGGACAGGGGGGGCGGCTACACCTTC. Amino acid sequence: CASRGDRGGGYTF.

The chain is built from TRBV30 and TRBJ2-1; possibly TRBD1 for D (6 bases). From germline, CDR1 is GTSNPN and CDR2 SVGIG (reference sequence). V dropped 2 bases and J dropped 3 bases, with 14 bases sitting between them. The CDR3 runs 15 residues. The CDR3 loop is CAWSTGTTVYNEQFF. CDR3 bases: TGTGCCTGGAGTACCGGGACAACCGTCTACAATGAGCAGTTCTTC.

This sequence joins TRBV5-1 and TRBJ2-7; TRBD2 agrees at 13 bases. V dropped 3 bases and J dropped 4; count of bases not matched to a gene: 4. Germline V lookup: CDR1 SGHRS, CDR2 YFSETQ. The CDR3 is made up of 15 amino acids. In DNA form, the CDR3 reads TGCGCCAGCAGCTACGGGACTAGCGGGATTTACGAGCAGTACTTC. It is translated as CASSYGTSGIYEQYF.

The CDR3 reads CATSRAGTGYGYTF. The DNA of the CDR3 is TGTGCCACCAGCAGAGCCGGGACAGGCTATGGCTACACCTTC. The rearrangement uses TRBV15 and TRBJ1-2; 8 bases agree with TRBD1. The CDR3 has 14 amino acids. The germline gives CDR1 LNHNV, CDR2 YYDKDF (reference sequence). Losses at the gene ends were 1 base for V and 4 bases for J; bases not matched to a gene: 2.

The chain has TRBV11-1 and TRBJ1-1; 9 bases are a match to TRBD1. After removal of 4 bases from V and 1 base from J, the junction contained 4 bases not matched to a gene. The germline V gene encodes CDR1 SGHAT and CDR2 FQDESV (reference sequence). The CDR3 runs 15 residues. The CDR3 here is CASSWDRAPNTEAFF. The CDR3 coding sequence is TGTGCCAGCAGCTGGGACAGGGCGCCGAACACTGAAGCTTTCTTT.